These T cell receptor beta chains were read from a single sample in a study of molecular identifiers for immune sequencing clone quantification. MiXCR, applied by TCRdb to the PCR reads, yields one record per CDR3 protein. The sample has around 460,000 distinct CDR3 sequences, roughly 24% seen once. Source material: naive CD8+ T cells from blood, with Jurkat cell RNA spiked in. The receptors were sampled from a human donor in good health. Some libraries in this study had Jurkat cell RNA spiked in. CDR3s include the opening cysteine and the closing phenylalanine or tryptophan. Fields, in order: J gene, D gene, V gene, clone size, CDR3 protein, CDR3 DNA. D genes are given only for firm matches. For some rows the clone size is stated as once, few or many, or as a class when expanded; others skip it.

>TRBJ2-2|NA|TRBV13|many
CASSTGPGAGELFF
TGTGCCAGCAGCACGGGACCCGGAGCCGGGGAGCTGTTTTTT
>TRBJ2-3|NA|TRBV27|many
CASRGITDTQYF
TGTGCCAGCAGGGGGATCACAGATACGCAGTATTTT
>TRBJ1-1|TRBD1|TRBV9|NA
CASSKGTGNTEAFF
TGTGCCAGCAGCAAAGGGACAGGGAACACTGAAGCTTTCTTT
>TRBJ1-1|NA|TRBV7-3|many
CASSLTPVQSGTEAFF
TGTGCCAGCAGCTTAACCCCAGTTCAGAGCGGCACTGAAGCTTTCTTT
>TRBJ2-7|TRBD1|TRBV11-2|NA
CASSPPQGVNEQYF
TGTGCCAGCAGCCCCCCACAGGGGGTAAACGAGCAGTACTTC
>TRBJ2-7|TRBD2|TRBV7-2|many
CASSFGGAPYEQYF
TGTGCCAGCAGCTTCGGGGGGGCCCCCTACGAGCAGTACTTC
>TRBJ2-3|NA|TRBV4-1|NA
CASSQSPRAGATDTQYF
TGCGCCAGCAGCCAATCACCCAGAGCCGGAGCCACAGATACGCAGTATTTT
>TRBJ2-3|NA|TRBV27|NA
CASSWDMADTQYF
TGTGCCAGCAGTTGGGACATGGCAGATACGCAGTATTTT
>TRBJ2-5|TRBD2|TRBV9|NA
CPSTLAGGLQETQYF
TGTCCCAGCACCTTAGCGGGGGGACTCCAAGAGACCCAGTACTTC
>TRBJ2-7|NA|TRBV27|NA
CASSVTGAYSYEQYF
TGTGCCAGCAGTGTCACCGGGGCCTACTCCTACGAGCAGTACTTC
>TRBJ2-3|NA|TRBV19|few
CASSIATSGADTQYF
TGTGCCAGTAGTATAGCGACTAGTGGAGCAGATACGCAGTATTTT
>TRBJ2-1|NA|TRBV12-3/TRBV12-4|NA
CASSPRAEGAYNEQFF
TGTGCCAGCAGTCCCAGAGCGGAGGGTGCCTACAATGAGCAGTTCTTC
>TRBJ2-2|NA|TRBV7-9|few
CASSLENGANTGELFF
TGTGCCAGCAGCTTAGAAAATGGGGCGAACACCGGGGAGCTGTTTTTT
>TRBJ2-2|TRBD2|TRBV4-2|NA
CASSQGFSGSFSGELFF
TGTGCCAGCAGCCAAGGTTTTAGCGGGAGTTTTTCCGGGGAGCTGTTTTTT